Shown below are 28 T cell receptor beta chains from a single sample sequenced in a study of cytomegalovirus exposure and HLA in healthy donors. TCRdb's copy holds only in-frame clones and misses some; the assay was immunoSEQ multiplex PCR. Among some 140,000 clones listed, roughly 86% were seen once. Sequenced: PBMCs. All receptors derive from a human donor in good health.

This clone was counted once. V is TRBV27 and J is TRBJ2-3; 12 bases are a match to TRBD2. Looked up from germline, CDR1 is MNHEY and CDR2 is SMNVEV (reference sequence). The V and J ends lost 3 bases and 2 bases, in that order; junction bases with no gene match: 9. This CDR3 contains 18 residues. The DNA of the CDR3 is TGTGCCAGCAGTTTGGTAACTAGCGGGGGGCCCTTCACAGATACGCAGTATTTT. Encoded protein: CASSLVTSGGPFTDTQYF.

The chain uses TRBV27 and TRBJ2-3; 13 bases align to TRBD2. CDR1 MNHEY and CDR2 SMNVEV come from the germline V gene (reference sequence). V was clipped by 1 base and J by 4 bases; unmatched bases: 8. The CDR3 has 18 residues. CDR3 protein: CASSLFGTSGTQADTQYF. Here the CDR3 DNA reads TGTGCCAGCAGTTTATTTGGGACTAGCGGGACTCAGGCAGATACGCAGTATTTT.

J is TRBJ1-5 and V is TRBV30; D call uncertain. The V end was cut by 1 base, the J end by 1 base, with 8 bases between. In germline, CDR1 is GTSNPN, CDR2 SVGIG (reference sequence). This CDR3 spans 14 amino acids. Here the CDR3 reads CAWSGWHSNQPQHF. The DNA for the CDR3 is TGTGCCTGGAGTGGTTGGCACAGCAATCAGCCCCAGCATTTT.

V is TRBV6-4 and J is TRBJ2-2, with TRBD1 as a possible D gene (5 bases). V was trimmed by 6 bases and J by 5 bases, leaving 13 bases between them. There are 14 residues in the CDR3. Germline CDR1 is MRHNA and CDR2 is SNTAGT. In nucleotides, the CDR3 is TGTGCCAGCAGCCCAGGGTTGTGGACCGGGGAGCTGTTTTTT. It yields the protein CASSPGLWTGELFF.

This chain joins TRBV7-8 and TRBJ2-7; the D gene is possibly TRBD1 (7 bases). V lost 6 bases and J 0 bases, leaving 12 bases between the germline ends. This CDR3 comprises 14 residues. Germline V CDR1 and CDR2: SGHVS, FQNEAQ. The CDR3 DNA reads TGTGCCAGCAGAGGGGGGACAGCCTCCTACGAGCAGTACTTC. Its translation is CASRGGTASYEQYF.

This clone turned up a few times. V usage is TRBV29-1 and J usage is TRBJ1-3, with 9 positions matching TRBD1. CDR1 is SQVTM and CDR2 is ANQGSEA in the germline V gene. The CDR3 sequence is 14 residues long. The trim removed 4 bases at V and 8 bases at J, leaving 9 bases unmatched. The CDR3 loop is CSVVPGTGTDTIYF. The CDR3 coding sequence is TGCAGCGTTGTCCCCGGGACAGGGACGGACACCATATATTTT.

This chain links TRBV25-1 with TRBJ2-7, with 7 positions matching TRBD1. The V gene end was trimmed by 5 bases and the J gene end by 3 bases; junction bases not matched to a gene: 4. CDR1 and CDR2 from the germline V gene are MGHDK and SYGVNS. The CDR3 totals 13 residues. The CDR3 region has the DNA TGTGCCAGCAGTCGACAGGGCCTCTACGAGCAGTACTTC. It specifies CASSRQGLYEQYF.

The V gene is TRBV5-4, the J gene TRBJ2-5, with TRBD1 identical over 9 bases. This CDR3 is 15 amino acids long. With 5 bases clipped from V and 5 bases from J, the junction kept 10 bases outside the gene matches. Germline V lookup: CDR1 SGHNT, CDR2 YYREEE (reference sequence). CDR3 bases: TGTGCCAGCAGTTACGGGGACAGGGCCAGGGAGACCCAGTACTTC. This encodes CASSYGDRARETQYF.

This clone was recorded a few times. This chain links TRBV7-8 with TRBJ1-3; tentatively, D is TRBD1 (6 bases). Trimming left V 2 bases short and J 8 bases short, with 10 bases between. This CDR3 region has 13 residues. Germline loops: CDR1 SGHVS, CDR2 FQNEAQ. For the CDR3, the DNA is TGTGCCAGCAGCTTACCACAGGGATACACCATATATTTT. Its protein product is CASSLPQGYTIYF.

The V call is TRBV6-5, the J call TRBJ2-3, with D possibly matching TRBD1 (6 bases). The germline V and J ends were trimmed by 3 bases and 4 bases, with 17 bases remaining between them. This CDR3 has 16 residues. The germline V gene encodes CDR1 MNHEY and CDR2 SVGAGI. CDR3 sequence (DNA): TGTGCCAGCAGTTATCATAAAACAGGGAGCGCAGATACGCAGTATTTT. As protein: CASSYHKTGSADTQYF.

The CDR3, as DNA: TGTGCTAGTGGGCGCCTGGGGGCGGGGGGGACAGAGACCCAGTACTTC. This codes for CASGRLGAGGTETQYF. The chain employs TRBV12-5 and TRBJ2-5; 9 bases agree with TRBD2. Germline-derived CDR1 and CDR2 are LGHNT and FRNRAP. The V gene end was trimmed by 6 bases and the J gene end by 4 bases; junction bases not matched to a gene: 12. CDR3 length: 16 residues.

This clone was seen once. The V and J genes are TRBV11-2 and TRBJ2-2, with 13 bases that match TRBD2. This CDR3 region has 16 residues. Germline-derived CDR1 and CDR2 are SGHAT and FQNNGV. V shed 5 bases, J shed 8 bases, and the junction held 8 bases outside the gene matches. The CDR3 region has the DNA TGTGCCAGCAGCCGAAGTACTAGCGGGAGGGGAGGGGAGCTGTTTTTT. This translates into CASSRSTSGRGGELFF.

The V and J genes are TRBV28 and TRBJ2-1; TRBD2 agrees at 14 bases. Germline V gene lookup returns CDR1 MDHEN and CDR2 SYDVKM. The CDR3 runs to 15 residues. The V and J ends lost 5 bases and 9 bases, in that order; junction bases with no gene match: 6. The CDR3 loop reads CASSPGLAGGVEQFF. CDR3 DNA sequence: TGTGCCAGCAGTCCCGGACTAGCGGGAGGAGTTGAGCAGTTCTTC.

V usage is TRBV29-1 and J usage is TRBJ2-1, with D tentatively TRBD1 (6 bases). CDR1 and CDR2 (germline): SQVTM, ANQGSEA. With 4 bases removed from V and 6 bases from J, the gap between germline ends came to 10 bases. The CDR3 is 12 amino acids. The CDR3 DNA reads TGCAGCGTTGTATTAGGGGGCAATGAGCAGTTCTTC. Its translation is CSVVLGGNEQFF.

The rearrangement uses TRBV6-1 and TRBJ2-1; weak D call: TRBD2 (6 bases). The CDR3 consists of 14 residues. V was trimmed by 6 bases and J by 6 bases, leaving 15 bases between them. From germline, CDR1 is MNHNS and CDR2 SASEGT. DNA for the CDR3: TGTGCCAGCAGGAATCGTGGGGGGATCAATGAGCAGTTCTTC. Translation gives CASRNRGGINEQFF.

This clone was observed a handful of times. V usage is TRBV7-8 and J usage is TRBJ1-4; possible D gene TRBD1, 6 bases. This CDR3 region has 11 residues. Germline V lookup: CDR1 SGHVS, CDR2 FQNEAQ. V was shortened by 6 bases and J by 14 bases, with 13 bases between the two germline ends. DNA for the CDR3: TGTGCCAGCAGTAAACAGGGAATCCTGTTTTTT. This translates into CASSKQGILFF.

The sample holds a few counts of this clone. This rearrangement joins TRBV5-5 to TRBJ2-7; TRBD1 agrees at 10 bases. Germline values: CDR1 SGHKS, CDR2 YYEKEE (reference sequence). The ends lost 4 bases at V and 7 bases at J; junction bases unmatched: 8. CDR3 length: 14 amino acids. Here the CDR3 reads CASSQRQGAGEQYF. The CDR3 region has the DNA TGTGCCAGCAGCCAGAGACAGGGGGCAGGGGAGCAGTACTTC.

This clone was picked up a small number of times. The chain employs TRBV6-5 and TRBJ1-6; D is possibly TRBD1 (6 bases). The CDR3 covers 16 residues. Germline V CDR1 and CDR2: MNHEY, SVGAGI. V lost 2 bases to trimming and J lost 9 bases, with 17 bases between them. Here the CDR3 DNA reads TGTGCCAGCAGTTACGGAACAACAGGGATCAGTTCACCCCTCCACTTT. This sequence encodes CASSYGTTGISSPLHF.

V and J are TRBV19 and TRBJ1-1; perhaps TRBD1 as D (5 bases). The V end was cut by 3 bases, the J end by 3 bases, with 17 bases between. Germline CDR1 is LNHDA and CDR2 is SQIVND (reference sequence). This CDR3 comprises 16 residues. CDR3 in amino acids: CASSIYSSGKDTEAFF. In nucleotides, the CDR3 is TGTGCCAGTAGTATCTATAGTTCAGGGAAGGACACTGAAGCTTTCTTT.

The chain couples TRBV4-1 to TRBJ2-3, with TRBD2 as a possible D gene (5 bases). This CDR3 region has 15 residues. Germline V gene data show CDR1 as MGHRA and CDR2 as YSYEKL. V gave up 4 bases and J gave up 7 bases, with 18 bases separating them. The CDR3 DNA reads as TGCGCCAGCAGCCCGACTCAAGCGGAAGACTATACGCAGTATTTT. Protein sequence: CASSPTQAEDYTQYF.

The rearrangement joins TRBV27 to TRBJ2-1; 9 bases align to TRBD2. CDR3 size: 17 residues. CDR1 and CDR2 from the germline V gene are MNHEY and SMNVEV (reference sequence). V lost 4 bases and J lost 5; bases outside the gene matches: 12. CDR3: CASSSEKGAGGNNEQFF. The CDR3 bases are TGTGCCAGCAGTTCCGAAAAAGGGGCGGGGGGGAACAATGAGCAGTTCTTC.

The chain carries TRBV2 and TRBJ2-3, with unresolved D. The V end lost 2 bases, the J end lost 9 bases, and 6 bases lay between the germline ends. CDR3 size: 11 residues. The V gene's germline CDR1 is SNHLY and CDR2 FYNNEI. CDR3 protein: CASSESGTQYF. The CDR3, as DNA: TGTGCCAGCAGTGAATCCGGGACGCAGTATTTT.

V and J are TRBV29-1 and TRBJ1-3; possibly TRBD1 for D (5 bases). The CDR3 runs to 14 residues. Germline values: CDR1 SQVTM, CDR2 ANQGSEA. Deletions cut 6 bases from V and 4 bases from J, with 16 bases between. Here the CDR3 reads CSVHLRVSGNTIYF. The CDR3 bases are TGCAGCGTCCACCTCAGGGTATCAGGAAACACCATATATTTT.

V and J are TRBV6-6 and TRBJ2-6; D is undetermined. The length of the CDR3 is 14 residues. Trimming pared 6 bases from V and 0 bases from J, leaving 6 bases between. CDR1 and CDR2 (germline): MNHNY, SVGAGI (reference sequence). In DNA, the CDR3 is TGTGCCAGCAGGAGCTACTCTGGGGCCAACGTCCTGACTTTC. It is translated as CASRSYSGANVLTF.

This chain uses TRBV27 with TRBJ2-1; TRBD1 aligns across 8 bases. V was clipped by 2 bases and J by 8 bases; unmatched bases: 8. Germline V CDR1 and CDR2: MNHEY, SMNVEV (reference sequence). The CDR3 sequence is 15 residues long. The CDR3 is CASSLMAGGSDEQFF. The CDR3 region has the DNA TGTGCCAGCAGTTTAATGGCAGGGGGCTCGGATGAGCAGTTCTTC.

The chain links TRBV29-1 to TRBJ2-2; D may be TRBD1 (5 bases). CDR3 length: 14 amino acids. V was pared by 4 bases and J by 7 bases, with 16 bases between. The germline CDR1 and CDR2 sequences are SQVTM and ANQGSEA. CDR3 in DNA: TGCAGCGTTGGAGTCAGGGATGAGGACGGGGAGCTGTTTTTT. It translates to CSVGVRDEDGELFF.

This chain joins TRBV5-1 and TRBJ2-7, with 8 bases matching TRBD1. V shed 4 bases, J shed 0 bases, and the junction held 6 bases outside the gene matches. This CDR3 comprises 15 residues. Germline V lookup: CDR1 SGHRS, CDR2 YFSETQ. CDR3 bases: TGCGCCAGCAGCCCTGATACAGGGGGCTCCTACGAGCAGTACTTC. As protein: CASSPDTGGSYEQYF. The full variable domain, its missing parts supplied by reference TRBV5-1 and TRBJ2-7, is KAGVTQTPRYLIKTRGQQVTLSCSPISGHRSVSWYQQTPGQGLQFLFEYFSETQRNKGNFPGRFSGRQFSNSRSEMNVSTLELGDSALYLCASSPDTGGSYEQYFGPGTRLTVT.

The chain combines TRBV5-4 with TRBJ2-2, with 9 nucleotides matching TRBD1. Germline loops: CDR1 SGHNT, CDR2 YYREEE (reference sequence). V was pared by 4 bases and J by 5 bases, with 12 bases of the junction left unmatched. The CDR3 covers 17 residues. CDR3 sequence reads: CASSRPPGQGITGELFF. The CDR3, as DNA: TGTGCCAGCAGCAGGCCGCCGGGACAGGGTATTACCGGGGAGCTGTTTTTT.